These 21 T cell receptor beta chains share one sample of origin, sequenced in a study of T cells after yellow fever vaccination. One entry per CDR3 protein results from TCRdb running MiXCR on the 5' RACE reads. The sample has fewer than 350,000 distinct CDR3 sequences; 3.5% to 4.5% are singletons. The sample was PBMCs, taken 15 days after the yellow fever booster vaccination. These receptors came from a man between 18 and 35 years old who received the YFV17D yellow fever vaccine.

This clonotype occurred many times. The chain employs TRBV6-4 and TRBJ2-1, with a tentative D call TRBD2 (6 bases). This CDR3 contains 15 residues. The V gene's germline CDR1 is MRHNA and CDR2 SNTAGT. V was pared by 5 bases and J by 5 bases, with 16 bases between. Written as DNA, the CDR3 is TGTGCCAGCAGTACCAAACCGGGACTTAACAATGAGCAGTTCTTC. Its translation is CASSTKPGLNNEQFF.

This clonotype appeared many times. The chain couples TRBV18 to TRBJ1-3; possibly TRBD1 for D (6 bases). Trimming took off 4 bases at V and 2 bases at J, with 6 bases between the two ends. The germline V gene has CDR1 KGHSH and CDR2 LQKENI. The CDR3 spans 13 residues. DNA of the CDR3: TGTGCCAGCTCACGGGACACTGGAAACACCATATATTTT. This gives the protein CASSRDTGNTIYF.

This clonotype was counted a few times. The chain recombines TRBV6-5 with TRBJ2-5; no reliable D call. Germline assignment: CDR1 MNHEY and CDR2 SVGAGI. This CDR3 spans 13 amino acids. V lost 2 bases and J 7 bases, leaving 11 bases between the germline ends. Written as DNA, the CDR3 is TGTGCCAGCAGTTACGGGTGGTTGGGGACCCAGTACTTC. Translation gives CASSYGWLGTQYF.

The V gene is TRBV4-1, the J gene TRBJ1-2, with 7 bases matching TRBD1. The CDR3 covers 15 residues. CDR1 and CDR2 (germline): MGHRA, YSYEKL. The J segment lost 8 bases and the V segment lost 5 bases, leaving 14 bases of the junction unmatched. CDR3 sequence: CASSFQGGGYRGYTF. CDR3 sequence (DNA): TGCGCCAGCAGCTTCCAGGGGGGCGGGTATCGAGGCTACACCTTC.

This clonotype was counted between two and nine times. CDR3 nucleotides: TGTGCCTGGGCGATCCTCACTGAAGCTTTCTTT. Translation: CAWAILTEAFF. V usage is TRBV30 and J usage is TRBJ1-1; D uncertain. V dropped 5 bases and J dropped 4 bases, with 8 bases sitting between them. The germline V gene has CDR1 GTSNPN and CDR2 SVGIG (reference sequence). The CDR3 has 11 amino acids. Full variable domain (rest looked up from reference TRBV30 and TRBJ1-1): SQTIHQWPATLVQPVGSPLSLECTVEGTSNPNLYWYRQAAGRGLQLLFYSVGIGQISSEVPQNLSASRPQDRQFILSSKKLLLSDSGFYLCAWAILTEAFFGQGTRLTVV.

This clonotype has only a few counts. The chain links TRBV12-3 or TRBV12-4 to TRBJ1-2; weak D call: TRBD1 (6 bases). This CDR3 spans 14 amino acids. Trimming cost V 1 base and J 8 bases, with 14 bases left between them. The CDR3 is CASSLGPGVVGYTF. As DNA, the CDR3 is TGTGCCAGCAGTTTAGGCCCAGGGGTGGTAGGCTACACCTTC.

The CDR3 reads CSVYAGPWGANVLTF. The CDR3 DNA follows: TGCAGCGTCTATGCGGGACCCTGGGGGGCCAACGTCCTGACTTTC. The chain combines TRBV29-1 with TRBJ2-6; possible D gene TRBD2, 6 bases. The V end was cut by 6 bases, the J end by 4 bases, with 16 bases between. The CDR3 runs to 15 residues. CDR1 SQVTM and CDR2 ANQGSEA come from the germline V gene.

This clonotype appeared a few times. The chain links TRBV24-1 to TRBJ1-2; D remains ambiguous. The CDR3 loop spans 14 amino acids. CDR1 and CDR2 from the germline V gene are KGHDR and SFDVKD. V was cut by 4 bases and J by 2 bases, with 10 bases left in between. The CDR3 DNA sequence: TGTGCCACCAGTGACCGGACGGAAAACTATGGCTACACCTTC. This translates into CATSDRTENYGYTF.

This clonotype was seen ten or more times. This chain uses TRBV6-5 with TRBJ2-5; the match to TRBD2 covers 8 bases. CDR1 and CDR2 (germline): MNHEY, SVGAGI. This CDR3 is built from 12 residues. Germline trimming cut 6 bases from V and 5 bases from J; bases unmatched to any gene: 2. CDR3 nucleotides: TGTGCCAGCAGGGCGGGGGGTGAGACCCAGTACTTC. Translating it yields CASRAGGETQYF.

This clonotype was recorded many times. The V gene is TRBV2, the J gene TRBJ2-1; D is unclear. Germline values: CDR1 SNHLY, CDR2 FYNNEI. This CDR3 spans 13 amino acids. Trimming removed 0 bases from V and 15 bases from J, with 15 bases in between. The CDR3 loop reads CASSEAIGPSPFF. The DNA for the CDR3 is TGTGCCAGCAGTGAAGCGATAGGCCCATCCCCGTTCTTC.

This clonotype was counted at least ten times. This chain connects TRBV10-3 to TRBJ2-1, with 7 bases matching TRBD2. CDR1 and CDR2 (germline): ENHRY, SYGVKD. The CDR3 consists of 15 residues. The trim removed 4 bases at V and 9 bases at J, leaving 12 bases unmatched. The CDR3 is CAISAGTTSSGEQFF. CDR3 coding DNA: TGTGCCATCAGTGCCGGGACTACCTCCTCGGGTGAGCAGTTCTTC.

Many counts were recorded for this clonotype. This chain uses TRBV28 with TRBJ2-5; the D is unclear. Trimming pared 6 bases from V and 7 bases from J, leaving 15 bases between. CDR1 and CDR2 (germline): MDHEN, SYDVKM. This CDR3 is 13 amino acids long. In DNA, the CDR3 is TGTGCCAGCAGCGACTTGCCGCAAAGGACCCAGTACTTC. It codes for CASSDLPQRTQYF.

This clonotype was recorded at least ten times. The V and J genes are TRBV7-9 and TRBJ1-5; possibly TRBD1 for D (5 bases). CDR1 is SEHNR, CDR2 FQNEAQ, per germline (reference sequence). The length of the CDR3 is 17 residues. Trimming took 0 bases from V and 4 from J, leaving 16 bases between them. The CDR3 region is CASSLALRDGINQPQHF. CDR3 nucleotides: TGTGCCAGCAGCTTAGCGCTTCGGGACGGAATAAATCAGCCCCAGCATTTT.

This clonotype was counted at least ten times. The genes are TRBV4-2 and TRBJ1-1, with D maybe TRBD1 (6 bases). V was shortened by 1 base and J by 0 bases, with 12 bases between the two germline ends. Germline V gene lookup returns CDR1 LGHNA and CDR2 YNFKEQ. The CDR3 runs to 16 residues. The CDR3 reads CASSQGDKDMNTEAFF. CDR3 coding DNA: TGTGCCAGCAGCCAAGGGGACAAGGACATGAACACTGAAGCTTTCTTT.

Sample share makes this clonotype medium-sized. The chain employs TRBV5-1 and TRBJ1-1; D gene ambiguous. The germline V and J ends were trimmed by 0 bases and 9 bases, with 9 bases remaining between them. Germline V gives CDR1 SGHRS, CDR2 YFSETQ. CDR3 size: 12 residues. Here the CDR3 DNA reads TGCGCCAGCAGCTTGGAAGGACCCCAAGCTTTCTTT. Translating it yields CASSLEGPQAFF.

The sample holds many counts of this clonotype. One end of the junction varies from germline; a read error may be responsible. This chain links TRBV12-3 or TRBV12-4 with TRBJ1-2, with TRBD1 as a possible D gene (6 bases). The CDR3 has 10 residues. The CDR3 DNA follows: TGTGCCAGCAGCCGTGACAGGCAATTCTTC. Translating gives CASSRDRQFF.

This clonotype showed up just a few times. The chain recombines TRBV6-5 with TRBJ2-7, with 10 bases that match TRBD1. J gave up 2 bases and V 8 bases, and 12 bases lay outside the gene matches. The germline CDR1 and CDR2 sequences are MNHEY and SVGAGI. This CDR3 region has 16 residues. As DNA, the CDR3 is TGTGCCAGCGAGAGGACAGGGGGTGGGAGCCCCTACGAGCAGTACTTC. Translated: CASERTGGGSPYEQYF.

The genes are TRBV27 and TRBJ2-6; 12 nucleotides line up with TRBD2. V was pared by 5 bases and J by 5 bases, with 7 bases of the junction left unmatched. Germline CDR1 reads MNHEY; CDR2 reads SMNVEV (reference sequence). The CDR3 consists of 17 residues. The CDR3 sequence: CASSTRLAGDRANVLTF. CDR3 nucleotides: TGTGCCAGCAGTACGCGACTAGCGGGGGACCGGGCCAACGTCCTGACTTTC.

The rearrangement joins TRBV5-1 to TRBJ2-3; 7 positions match TRBD2. This CDR3 spans 15 amino acids. J gave up 1 base and V 6 bases, and 8 bases lay outside the gene matches. The germline CDR1 and CDR2 sequences are SGHRS and YFSETQ. The CDR3 reads CASTRTSGGTDTQYF. In DNA, the CDR3 is TGCGCCAGCACCAGAACGAGCGGGGGCACAGATACGCAGTATTTT.

This clonotype was found many times. V usage is TRBV30 and J usage is TRBJ2-1; 7 bases fit TRBD1. The CDR3 runs to 14 residues. Germline V gene lookup returns CDR1 GTSNPN and CDR2 SVGIG (reference sequence). V was pared by 2 bases and J by 3 bases, with 4 bases of the junction left unmatched. The CDR3 nucleotides read TGTGCCTGGAGTCAGAGGGGGCACTACAATGAGCAGTTCTTC. Translated, it gives CAWSQRGHYNEQFF.

In this sample, this clonotype turned up many times. The genes are TRBV5-1 and TRBJ2-1; D gene unclear. The CDR3 consists of 14 residues. The V end was cut by 0 bases, the J end by 5 bases, with 9 bases between. Germline V gene data show CDR1 as SGHRS and CDR2 as YFSETQ. The CDR3 sequence: CASSLVNGHNEQFF. As DNA, the CDR3 is TGCGCCAGCAGCTTGGTTAACGGACACAATGAGCAGTTCTTC.